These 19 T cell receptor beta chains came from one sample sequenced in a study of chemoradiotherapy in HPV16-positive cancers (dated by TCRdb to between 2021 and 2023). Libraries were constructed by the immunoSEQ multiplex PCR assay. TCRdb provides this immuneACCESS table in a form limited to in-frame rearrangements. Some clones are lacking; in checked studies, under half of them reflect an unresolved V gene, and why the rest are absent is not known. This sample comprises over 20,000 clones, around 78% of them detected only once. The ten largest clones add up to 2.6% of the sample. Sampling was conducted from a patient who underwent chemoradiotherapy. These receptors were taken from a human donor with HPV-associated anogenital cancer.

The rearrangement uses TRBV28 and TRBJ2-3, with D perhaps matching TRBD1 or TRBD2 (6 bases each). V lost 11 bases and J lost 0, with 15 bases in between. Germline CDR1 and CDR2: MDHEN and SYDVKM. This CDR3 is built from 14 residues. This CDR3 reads CAGRRGTSTDTQYF. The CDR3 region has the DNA TGTGCCGGACGAAGGGGGACTAGCACAGATACGCAGTATTTT. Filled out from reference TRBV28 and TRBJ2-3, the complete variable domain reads DVKVTQSSRYLVKRTGEKVFLECVQDMDHENMFWYRQDPGLGLRLIYFSYDVKMKEKGDIPEGYSVSREKKERFSLILESASTNQTSMYLCAGRRGTSTDTQYFGPGTRLTVL.

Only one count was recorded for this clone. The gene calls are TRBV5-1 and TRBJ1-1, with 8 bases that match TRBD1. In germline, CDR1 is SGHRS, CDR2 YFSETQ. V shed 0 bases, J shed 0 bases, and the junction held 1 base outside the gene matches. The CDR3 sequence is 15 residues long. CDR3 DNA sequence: TGCGCCAGCAGCTTGGCAGGGGGCCTGAACACTGAAGCTTTCTTT. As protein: CASSLAGGLNTEAFF.

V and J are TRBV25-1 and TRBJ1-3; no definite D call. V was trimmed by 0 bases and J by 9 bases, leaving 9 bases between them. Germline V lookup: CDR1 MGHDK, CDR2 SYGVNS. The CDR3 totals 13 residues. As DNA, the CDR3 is TGTGCCAGCAGTGAATATGTCAGCCCCACCATATATTTT. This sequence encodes CASSEYVSPTIYF.

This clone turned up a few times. This chain's CDR3 is CASTLQGRTDGYTF. Here the CDR3 DNA reads TGTGCCAGCACTCTACAGGGGAGGACTGATGGCTACACCTTC. This chain links TRBV7-2 with TRBJ1-2, with TRBD1 matching over 7 bases. CDR3 length: 14 residues. Germline CDR1 reads SGHTA; CDR2 reads FQGNSA. After removal of 7 bases from V and 6 bases from J, the junction contained 11 bases not matched to a gene.

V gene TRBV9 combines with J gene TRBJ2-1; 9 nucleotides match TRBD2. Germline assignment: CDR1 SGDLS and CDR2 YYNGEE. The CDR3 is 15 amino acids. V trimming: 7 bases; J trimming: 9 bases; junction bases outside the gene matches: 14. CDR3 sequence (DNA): TGTGCCAGCGGGGGAGAAGCTAGCGGGACGGGTGAGCAGTTCTTC. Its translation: CASGGEASGTGEQFF.

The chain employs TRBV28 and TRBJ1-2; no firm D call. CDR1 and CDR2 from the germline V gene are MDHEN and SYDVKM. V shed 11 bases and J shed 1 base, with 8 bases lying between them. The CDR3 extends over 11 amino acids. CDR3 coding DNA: TGTGCCGGATACAGTAACTATGGCTACACCTTC. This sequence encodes CAGYSNYGYTF.

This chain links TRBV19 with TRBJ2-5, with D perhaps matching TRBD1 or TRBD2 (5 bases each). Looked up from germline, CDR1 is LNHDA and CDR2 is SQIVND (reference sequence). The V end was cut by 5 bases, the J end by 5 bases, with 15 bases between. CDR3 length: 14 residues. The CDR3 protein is CASSAARGGETQYF. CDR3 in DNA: TGTGCCAGTAGTGCTGCGAGGGGCGGGGAGACCCAGTACTTC.

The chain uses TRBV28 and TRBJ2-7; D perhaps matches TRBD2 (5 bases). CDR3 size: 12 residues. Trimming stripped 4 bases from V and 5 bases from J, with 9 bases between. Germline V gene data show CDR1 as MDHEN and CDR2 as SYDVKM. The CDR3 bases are TGTGCCAGCAGTTCTTATAGCGACGAGCAGTACTTC. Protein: CASSSYSDEQYF.

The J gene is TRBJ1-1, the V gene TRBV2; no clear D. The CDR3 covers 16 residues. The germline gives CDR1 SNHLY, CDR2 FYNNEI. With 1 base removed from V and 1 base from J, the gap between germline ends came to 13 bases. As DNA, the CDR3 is TGTGCCAGCAGTGAAGAAGTAGGGCTGGGGAACACTGAAGCTTTCTTT. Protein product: CASSEEVGLGNTEAFF.

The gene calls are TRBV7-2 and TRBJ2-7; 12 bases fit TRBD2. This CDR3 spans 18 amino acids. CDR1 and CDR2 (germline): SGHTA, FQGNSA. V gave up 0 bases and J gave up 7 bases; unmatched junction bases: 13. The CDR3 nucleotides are TGTGCCAGCAGCTTAGCGACTAGCGGGAGTCGAGTCCCGGGAGAGCAGTACTTC. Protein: CASSLATSGSRVPGEQYF.

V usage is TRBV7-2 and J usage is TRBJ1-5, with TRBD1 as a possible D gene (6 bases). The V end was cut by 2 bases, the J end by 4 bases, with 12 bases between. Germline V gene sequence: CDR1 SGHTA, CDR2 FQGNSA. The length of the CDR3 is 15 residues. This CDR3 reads CASSLQGMENQPQHF. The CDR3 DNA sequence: TGTGCCAGCAGCTTACAGGGGATGGAAAATCAGCCCCAGCATTTT.

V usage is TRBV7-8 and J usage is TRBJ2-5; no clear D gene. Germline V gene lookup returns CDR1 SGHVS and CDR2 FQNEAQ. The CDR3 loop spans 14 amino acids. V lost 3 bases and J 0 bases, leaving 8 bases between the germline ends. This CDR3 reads CASSFFRDQETQYF. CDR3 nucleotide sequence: TGTGCCAGCAGCTTTTTCCGGGACCAAGAGACCCAGTACTTC. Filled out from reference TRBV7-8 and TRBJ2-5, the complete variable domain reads GAGVSQSPRYKVAKRGQDVALRCDPISGHVSLFWYQQALGQGPEFLTYFQNEAQLDKSGLPSDRFFAERPEGSVSTLKIQRTQQEDSAVYLCASSFFRDQETQYFGPGTRLLVL.

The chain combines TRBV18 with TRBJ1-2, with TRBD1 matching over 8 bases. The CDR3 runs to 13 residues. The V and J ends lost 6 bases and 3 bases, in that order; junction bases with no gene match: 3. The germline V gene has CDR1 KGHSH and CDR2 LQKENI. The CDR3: CASSPDRDYGYTF. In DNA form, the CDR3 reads TGTGCCAGCTCCCCGGACAGGGACTATGGCTACACCTTC.

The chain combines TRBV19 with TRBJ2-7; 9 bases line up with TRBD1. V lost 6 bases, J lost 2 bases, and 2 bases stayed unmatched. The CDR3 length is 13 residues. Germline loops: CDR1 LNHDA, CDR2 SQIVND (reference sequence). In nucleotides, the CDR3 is TGTGCCAGTAGACGGACAGGGGCCTACGAGCAGTACTTC. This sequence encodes CASRRTGAYEQYF. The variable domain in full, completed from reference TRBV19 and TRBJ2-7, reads DGGITQSPKYLFRKEGQNVTLSCEQNLNHDAMYWYRQDPGQGLRLIYYSQIVNDFQKGDIAEGYSVSREKKESFPLTVTSAQKNPTAFYLCASRRTGAYEQYFGPGTRLTVT.

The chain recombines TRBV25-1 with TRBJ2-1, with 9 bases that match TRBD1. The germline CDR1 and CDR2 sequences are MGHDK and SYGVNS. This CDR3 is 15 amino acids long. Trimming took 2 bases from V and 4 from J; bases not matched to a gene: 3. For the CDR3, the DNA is TGTGCCAGCAGTGAAGACAGGGGGTTGTACAATGAGCAGTTCTTC. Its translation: CASSEDRGLYNEQFF.

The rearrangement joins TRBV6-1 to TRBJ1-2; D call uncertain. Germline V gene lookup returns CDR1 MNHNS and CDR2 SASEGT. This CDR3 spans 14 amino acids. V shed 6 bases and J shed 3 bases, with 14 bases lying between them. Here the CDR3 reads CASRDGGRYYGYTF. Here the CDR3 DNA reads TGTGCCAGCAGGGATGGCGGACGGTACTATGGCTACACCTTC.

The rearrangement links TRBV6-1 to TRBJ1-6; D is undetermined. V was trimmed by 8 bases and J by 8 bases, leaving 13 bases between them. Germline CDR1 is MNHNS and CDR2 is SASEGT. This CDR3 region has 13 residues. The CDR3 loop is CASALLEDSPLHF. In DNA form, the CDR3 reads TGTGCCAGCGCCCTATTGGAAGATTCACCCCTCCACTTT.

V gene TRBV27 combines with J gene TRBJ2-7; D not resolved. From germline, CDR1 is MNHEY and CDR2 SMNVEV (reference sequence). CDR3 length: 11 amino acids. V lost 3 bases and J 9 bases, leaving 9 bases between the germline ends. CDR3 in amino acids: CASSLKVVQYF. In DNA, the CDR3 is TGTGCCAGCAGTTTGAAGGTAGTGCAGTACTTC.

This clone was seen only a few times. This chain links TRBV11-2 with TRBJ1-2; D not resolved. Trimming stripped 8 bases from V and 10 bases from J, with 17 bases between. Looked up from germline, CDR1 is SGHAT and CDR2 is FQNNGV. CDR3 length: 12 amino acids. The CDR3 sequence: CASGLITGDYTF. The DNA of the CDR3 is TGTGCCAGCGGGTTAATCACGGGTGACTACACCTTC.